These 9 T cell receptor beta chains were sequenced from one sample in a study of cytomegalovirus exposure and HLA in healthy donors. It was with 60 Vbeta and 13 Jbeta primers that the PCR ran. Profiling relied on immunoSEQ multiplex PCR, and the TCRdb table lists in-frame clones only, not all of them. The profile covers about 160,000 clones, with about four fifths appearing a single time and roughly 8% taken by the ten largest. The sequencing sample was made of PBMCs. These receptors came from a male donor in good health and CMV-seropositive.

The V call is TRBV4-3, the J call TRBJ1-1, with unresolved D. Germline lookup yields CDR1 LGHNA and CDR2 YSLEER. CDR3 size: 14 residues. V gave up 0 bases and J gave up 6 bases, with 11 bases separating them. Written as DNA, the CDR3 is TGCGCCAGCAGCCAAGATCCCGGAAGCGCTGAAGCTTTCTTT. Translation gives CASSQDPGSAEAFF.

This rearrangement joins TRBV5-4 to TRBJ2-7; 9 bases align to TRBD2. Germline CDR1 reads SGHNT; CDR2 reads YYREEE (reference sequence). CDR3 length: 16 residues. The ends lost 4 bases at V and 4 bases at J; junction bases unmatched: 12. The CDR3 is CASSPGVAGAGYEQYF. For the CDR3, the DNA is TGTGCCAGCAGCCCTGGGGTAGCGGGAGCTGGGTACGAGCAGTACTTC. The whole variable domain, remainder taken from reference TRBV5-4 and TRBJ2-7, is ETGVTQSPTHLIKTRGQQVTLRCSSQSGHNTVSWYQQALGQGPQFIFQYYREEENGRGNFPPRFSGLQFPNYSSELNVNALELDDSALYLCASSPGVAGAGYEQYFGPGTRLTVT.

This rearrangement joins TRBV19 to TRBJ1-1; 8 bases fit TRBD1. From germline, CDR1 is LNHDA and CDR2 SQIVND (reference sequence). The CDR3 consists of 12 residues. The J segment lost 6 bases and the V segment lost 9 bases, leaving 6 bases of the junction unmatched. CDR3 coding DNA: TGTGCCAGCGGACAGGGTATTGCTGAAGCTTTCTTT. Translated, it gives CASGQGIAEAFF.

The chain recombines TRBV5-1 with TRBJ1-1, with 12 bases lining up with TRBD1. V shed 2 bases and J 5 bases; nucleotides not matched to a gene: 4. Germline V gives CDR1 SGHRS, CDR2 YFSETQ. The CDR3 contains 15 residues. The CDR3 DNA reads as TGCGCCAGCAGCTTAGGGGGACAGGGGGCGACTGAAGCTTTCTTT. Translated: CASSLGGQGATEAFF.

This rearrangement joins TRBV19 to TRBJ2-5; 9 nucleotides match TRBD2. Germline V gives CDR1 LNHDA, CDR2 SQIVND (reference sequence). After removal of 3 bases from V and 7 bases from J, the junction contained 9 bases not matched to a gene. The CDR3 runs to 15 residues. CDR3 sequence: CASSIAGTSYGTQYF. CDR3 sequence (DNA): TGTGCCAGTAGTATCGCCGGGACTAGCTATGGGACCCAGTACTTC. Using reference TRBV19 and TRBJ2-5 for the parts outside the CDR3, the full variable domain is DGGITQSPKYLFRKEGQNVTLSCEQNLNHDAMYWYRQDPGQGLRLIYYSQIVNDFQKGDIAEGYSVSREKKESFPLTVTSAQKNPTAFYLCASSIAGTSYGTQYFGPGTRLLVL.

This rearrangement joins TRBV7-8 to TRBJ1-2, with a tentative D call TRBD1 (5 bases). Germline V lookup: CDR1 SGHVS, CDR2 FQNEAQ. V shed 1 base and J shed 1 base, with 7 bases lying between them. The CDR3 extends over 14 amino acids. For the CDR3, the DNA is TGTGCCAGCAGCTTAGAGGGGTTTAACTATGGCTACACCTTC. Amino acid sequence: CASSLEGFNYGYTF. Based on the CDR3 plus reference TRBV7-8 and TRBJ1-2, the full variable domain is GAGVSQSPRYKVAKRGQDVALRCDPISGHVSLFWYQQALGQGPEFLTYFQNEAQLDKSGLPSDRFFAERPEGSVSTLKIQRTQQEDSAVYLCASSLEGFNYGYTFGSGTRLTVV.

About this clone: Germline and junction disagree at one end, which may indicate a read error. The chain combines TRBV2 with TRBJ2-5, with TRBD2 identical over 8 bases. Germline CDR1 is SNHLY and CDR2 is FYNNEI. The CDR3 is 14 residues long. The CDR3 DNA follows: TGTGCCAGCGGTGAAGTCGGGGGGGCGGAGACCCAGTACTTC. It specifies CASGEVGGAETQYF.

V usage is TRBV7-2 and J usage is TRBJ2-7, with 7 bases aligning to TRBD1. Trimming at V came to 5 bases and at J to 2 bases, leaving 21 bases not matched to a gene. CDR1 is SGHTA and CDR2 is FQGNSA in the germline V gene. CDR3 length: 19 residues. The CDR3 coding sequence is TGTGCCAGCAGCCTAAAACAGACGTGGACAGGTGGAGGTACCTACGAGCAGTACTTC. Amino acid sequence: CASSLKQTWTGGGTYEQYF.

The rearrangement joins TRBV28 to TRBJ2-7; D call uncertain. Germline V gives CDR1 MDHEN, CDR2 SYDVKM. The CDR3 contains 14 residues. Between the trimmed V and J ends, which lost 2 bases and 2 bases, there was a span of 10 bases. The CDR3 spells CASSLPGLPYEQYF. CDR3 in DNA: TGTGCCAGCAGTTTACCGGGTTTGCCCTACGAGCAGTACTTC.